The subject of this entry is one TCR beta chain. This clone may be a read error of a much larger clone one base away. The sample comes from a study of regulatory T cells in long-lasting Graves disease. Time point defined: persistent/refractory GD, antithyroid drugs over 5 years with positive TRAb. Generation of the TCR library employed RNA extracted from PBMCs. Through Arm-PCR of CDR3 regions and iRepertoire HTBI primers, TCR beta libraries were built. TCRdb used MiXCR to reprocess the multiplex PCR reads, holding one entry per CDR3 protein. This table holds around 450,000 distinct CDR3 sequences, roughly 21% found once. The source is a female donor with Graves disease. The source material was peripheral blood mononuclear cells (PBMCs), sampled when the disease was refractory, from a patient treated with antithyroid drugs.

The CDR3 region is CASLSEFDTEAFF. The CDR3 nucleotides read TGTGCCAGCCTTTCTGAGTTTGACACTGAAGCTTTCTTT. J is TRBJ1-1 and V is TRBV12-3 or TRBV12-4, with D unclear. V was clipped by 8 bases and J by 3 bases, with 13 bases between them. There are 13 residues in the CDR3.